Following are 31 T cell receptor beta chains from one sample sequenced in a study of CD8 T cells in Susac syndrome. RNA was extracted with the RNeasy kit, and a quantity of roughly 0.5 to 1 ug was reverse transcribed using random hexamers. TCRdb itself ran the immunoSEQ multiplex PCR reads through MiXCR, one entry per CDR3 protein. The table records under 200,000 distinct CDR3 sequences, 95% to 96% of them present only once. The sample was CD4+ T cells from PBMCs. The origin of the receptors is a human donor with Susac syndrome.

The V and J genes are TRBV12-3 or TRBV12-4 and TRBJ2-1; possibly TRBD2 for D (5 bases). Trimming removed 3 bases at V and 0 bases at J, with 6 bases between. This CDR3 comprises 14 residues. This CDR3 is CASSFAGSYNEQFF. The CDR3 DNA sequence: TGTGCCAGCAGTTTCGCGGGCTCCTACAATGAGCAGTTCTTC.

The chain combines TRBV20-1 with TRBJ2-3; D assignment may be TRBD1 or TRBD2 (5 bases each). The ends were cut back, 5 bases at V and 10 bases at J, with 16 bases in the middle. This CDR3 is built from 12 residues. Germline V CDR1 and CDR2: DFQATT, SNEGSKA (reference sequence). The CDR3 reads CSAGRGAQSQYF. The CDR3 DNA reads TGCAGTGCTGGAAGAGGGGCCCAGTCGCAGTATTTT.

V and J are TRBV4-3 and TRBJ1-2, with unresolved D. The CDR3 is 14 residues long. Trimming removed 0 bases from V and 8 bases from J, with 13 bases in between. Germline values: CDR1 LGHNA, CDR2 YSLEER. Written as DNA, the CDR3 is TGCGCCAGCAGCCAAGATCCCGGGTGGCACGGCTACACCTTC. Translated, it gives CASSQDPGWHGYTF.

The V and J genes are TRBV28 and TRBJ2-5, with TRBD2 matching 7 bases. Germline V gene sequence: CDR1 MDHEN, CDR2 SYDVKM. The CDR3 is 15 residues long. J was trimmed by 5 bases and V by 2 bases; bases with no gene match: 8. CDR3 sequence reads: CASSLGGRAKETQYF. In DNA form, the CDR3 reads TGTGCCAGCAGTTTAGGTGGGAGGGCCAAGGAGACCCAGTACTTC.

J is TRBJ2-5 and V is TRBV24-1; D is ambiguous. Germline values: CDR1 KGHDR, CDR2 SFDVKD. V lost 5 bases to trimming and J lost 1 base, with 13 bases between them. This CDR3 is built from 15 residues. The CDR3 bases are TGTGCCACCAGTGCCTCCGAAGATATCCAAGAGACCCAGTACTTC. Amino acid sequence: CATSASEDIQETQYF.

V and J are TRBV20-1 and TRBJ2-5; 13 bases agree with TRBD2. There are 15 residues in the CDR3. Germline-derived CDR1 and CDR2 are DFQATT and SNEGSKA (reference sequence). With 3 bases clipped from V and 4 bases from J, the junction kept 5 bases outside the gene matches. CDR3 region: CSASRTSGSGETQYF. The DNA of the CDR3 is TGCAGTGCTAGTCGGACTAGCGGGAGTGGAGAGACCCAGTACTTC.

The chain uses TRBV5-1 and TRBJ2-7, with D hard to call. The CDR3 loop spans 13 amino acids. V shed 3 bases and J shed 4 bases, with 11 bases lying between them. Germline V CDR1 and CDR2: SGHRS, YFSETQ. The CDR3 sequence: CASSSPPGYEQYF. As DNA, the CDR3 is TGCGCCAGCAGCTCTCCCCCGGGTTACGAGCAGTACTTC. Complete variable domain (other parts from reference TRBV5-1 and TRBJ2-7): KAGVTQTPRYLIKTRGQQVTLSCSPISGHRSVSWYQQTPGQGLQFLFEYFSETQRNKGNFPGRFSGRQFSNSRSEMNVSTLELGDSALYLCASSSPPGYEQYFGPGTRLTVT.

The chain couples TRBV6-2 or TRBV6-3 to TRBJ2-5, with a tentative D call TRBD2 (5 bases). V dropped 5 bases and J dropped 5 bases, with 9 bases sitting between them. This CDR3 is 12 amino acids long. The germline CDR1 and CDR2 sequences are MNHEY and SVGEGT. The CDR3 region has the DNA TGTGCCAGCAGTCGGGATTTGGAGACCCAGTACTTC. It is translated as CASSRDLETQYF.

The table lists this clonotype with a count of one. The J gene is TRBJ2-7, the V gene TRBV20-1; no firm D call. V lost 6 bases and J 2 bases, leaving 17 bases between the germline ends. Germline V gene lookup returns CDR1 DFQATT and CDR2 SNEGSKA (reference sequence). This CDR3 comprises 14 residues. In nucleotides, the CDR3 is TGCAGTGCCAGTTTTGAGTGGCCTCCCTACGAGCAGTACTTC. Its translation: CSASFEWPPYEQYF.

V gene TRBV10-3 combines with J gene TRBJ2-3; no definite D call. This CDR3 comprises 14 residues. V shed 2 bases and J shed 1 base, with 7 bases lying between them. The germline V gene has CDR1 ENHRY and CDR2 SYGVKD. The CDR3 protein is CAISENSGTDTQYF. CDR3 nucleotide sequence: TGTGCCATCAGTGAGAACTCTGGCACAGATACGCAGTATTTT.

This clonotype was recorded once. This chain links TRBV7-8 with TRBJ2-4; D not resolved. The CDR3 sequence is 13 residues long. Germline CDR1 reads SGHVS; CDR2 reads FQNEAQ. Trimming pared 0 bases from V and 4 bases from J, leaving 4 bases between. The CDR3 sequence is CASSLAGKNIQYF. In nucleotides, the CDR3 is TGTGCCAGCAGCTTAGCGGGGAAAAACATTCAGTACTTC.

This clonotype was recorded once. This rearrangement joins TRBV15 to TRBJ2-2; 10 bases are a match to TRBD1. V was clipped by 1 base and J by 1 base; unmatched bases: 0. CDR1 and CDR2 from the germline V gene are LNHNV and YYDKDF (reference sequence). The CDR3 runs 16 residues. CDR3 DNA sequence: TGTGCCACCAGCAGAGGGGACAGGGGGAACACCGGGGAGCTGTTTTTT. It codes for CATSRGDRGNTGELFF.

The V call is TRBV30, the J call TRBJ2-1; D is unclear. The CDR3 extends over 12 amino acids. Between the trimmed V and J ends, which lost 4 bases and 5 bases, there was a span of 9 bases. Germline loops: CDR1 GTSNPN, CDR2 SVGIG (reference sequence). As DNA, the CDR3 is TGTGCCTGGAACGGAAGGGACAATGAGCAGTTCTTC. Protein product: CAWNGRDNEQFF.

The V call is TRBV27, the J call TRBJ2-2, with D possibly being TRBD1 or TRBD2 (5 bases each). CDR1 MNHEY and CDR2 SMNVEV come from the germline V gene (reference sequence). The V and J ends lost 4 bases and 4 bases respectively, with 16 bases between them. This CDR3 is 16 amino acids long. The CDR3 loop is CASSSPGRTRTGELFF. The CDR3 coding sequence is TGTGCCAGCAGTTCCCCGGGGCGGACGCGCACCGGGGAGCTGTTTTTT.

This sequence joins TRBV19 and TRBJ2-5; 8 nucleotides align to TRBD2. Unmatched junction bases numbered 8, after V lost 6 bases and J lost 5 bases. The germline CDR1 and CDR2 sequences are LNHDA and SQIVND (reference sequence). This CDR3 spans 14 amino acids. The CDR3 DNA follows: TGTGCCAGTAGCTTGGGACTAGATGTGGAGACCCAGTACTTC. Translation gives CASSLGLDVETQYF.

This chain links TRBV20-1 with TRBJ2-1; D is perhaps TRBD2 (5 bases). The CDR3 spans 13 residues. The V gene lost 3 bases and the J gene lost 3 bases, with 9 bases spanning the gap. Germline values: CDR1 DFQATT, CDR2 SNEGSKA (reference sequence). The CDR3: CSASLGVYNEQFF. The DNA of the CDR3 is TGCAGTGCTAGCCTCGGGGTCTACAATGAGCAGTTCTTC.

This clonotype was picked up one time. The V and J genes are TRBV12-3 or TRBV12-4 and TRBJ1-1; D may be TRBD1 (6 bases). CDR3 length: 13 amino acids. V was pared by 10 bases and J by 5 bases, with 17 bases between. CDR3 sequence reads: CATQRLRGTEAFF. The CDR3, as DNA: TGTGCCACCCAAAGGTTGAGGGGGACTGAAGCTTTCTTT.

The V and J genes are TRBV29-1 and TRBJ1-4; D remains unclear. The CDR3 totals 14 residues. Germline CDR1 and CDR2: SQVTM and ANQGSEA. Trimming took 2 bases from V and 6 from J, leaving 13 bases between them. CDR3 DNA: TGCAGCGTTGAACTCGGAACAAGGGATGAAAAACTGTTTTTT. The encoded protein is CSVELGTRDEKLFF.

This clonotype was found once. This rearrangement joins TRBV7-8 to TRBJ1-2; 9 positions agree with TRBD1. The germline CDR1 and CDR2 sequences are SGHVS and FQNEAQ. The CDR3 extends over 14 amino acids. After removal of 5 bases from V and 6 bases from J, the junction contained 7 bases not matched to a gene. The CDR3: CASSADRGGDGYTF. The CDR3 DNA is TGTGCCAGCAGCGCCGACAGGGGGGGTGATGGCTACACCTTC.

This chain connects TRBV28 to TRBJ1-2, with D perhaps TRBD1 (6 bases). The germline V and J ends were trimmed by 6 bases and 4 bases, with 12 bases remaining between them. In germline, CDR1 is MDHEN, CDR2 SYDVKM. This CDR3 is 13 amino acids long. The CDR3 region is CASRLTGLYGYTF. CDR3 nucleotide sequence: TGTGCCAGCAGGCTAACAGGGCTCTATGGCTACACCTTC.

The chain uses TRBV7-8 and TRBJ2-7; a weak D match, TRBD1 (6 bases). This CDR3 has 14 residues. CDR1 is SGHVS and CDR2 is FQNEAQ in the germline V gene. The germline V and J ends were trimmed by 1 base and 3 bases, with 10 bases remaining between them. In nucleotides, the CDR3 is TGTGCCAGCAGCTTAGTTCAGGGGTTCTACGAGCAGTACTTC. This codes for CASSLVQGFYEQYF.

The rearrangement joins TRBV4-3 to TRBJ2-1; D unclear. Trimming stripped 4 bases from V and 1 base from J, with 11 bases between. The germline CDR1 and CDR2 sequences are LGHNA and YSLEER. The CDR3 spans 15 residues. CDR3 amino acids: CASSRAPGSYNEQFF. DNA for the CDR3: TGCGCCAGCAGCCGAGCCCCCGGATCCTACAATGAGCAGTTCTTC.

This rearrangement joins TRBV12-3 or TRBV12-4 to TRBJ2-7; 13 nucleotides agree with TRBD2. With 4 bases clipped from V and 3 bases from J, the junction kept 3 bases outside the gene matches. The CDR3 is made up of 15 amino acids. CDR3 residues: CASSYRTSGSYEQYF. The CDR3 DNA follows: TGTGCCAGCAGTTACCGGACTAGCGGGAGCTACGAGCAGTACTTC.

The V gene is TRBV6-2 or TRBV6-3, the J gene TRBJ2-7; tentative D call: TRBD1 (6 bases). Germline-derived CDR1 and CDR2 are MNHEY and SVGEGT. V lost 2 bases to trimming and J lost 1 base, with 15 bases between them. This CDR3 is built from 16 residues. CDR3 coding DNA: TGTGCCAGCAGTTACCCCCGACAGGACCCATCCTACGAGCAGTACTTC. This encodes CASSYPRQDPSYEQYF.

This clonotype was detected once. This chain connects TRBV27 to TRBJ2-2; D gene unclear. Germline lookup yields CDR1 MNHEY and CDR2 SMNVEV (reference sequence). The CDR3 loop spans 16 amino acids. Between the trimmed V and J ends, which lost 2 bases and 1 base, there was a span of 11 bases. The CDR3 reads CASSLNGRVNTGELFF. The DNA of the CDR3 is TGTGCCAGCAGTTTAAACGGTCGGGTGAACACCGGGGAGCTGTTTTTT.

CDR3 amino acids: CSASNRDGRYF. The CDR3 DNA reads as TGCAGTGCTAGCAACAGGGACGGGCGGTACTTC. The chain joins TRBV20-1 to TRBJ2-4; TRBD1 might be the D (6 bases). V was pared by 3 bases and J by 15 bases, with 15 bases between. Germline CDR1 reads DFQATT; CDR2 reads SNEGSKA (reference sequence). CDR3 length: 11 amino acids.

This chain connects TRBV6-2 or TRBV6-3 to TRBJ2-5; no clear D. The germline V gene encodes CDR1 MNHEY and CDR2 SVGEGT. The V end was cut by 4 bases, the J end by 4 bases, with 7 bases between. The CDR3 has 12 amino acids. CDR3 sequence (DNA): TGTGCCAGCAGTTCCACGATAGAGACCCAGTACTTC. Translated, it gives CASSSTIETQYF.

The CDR3 DNA reads as TGTGCCAGCAGCTTCTCAAACTCTGGAAACACCATATATTTT. Encoded protein: CASSFSNSGNTIYF. The chain recombines TRBV7-8 with TRBJ1-3; D ambiguous. Germline loops: CDR1 SGHVS, CDR2 FQNEAQ. Trimming stripped 3 bases from V and 0 bases from J, with 6 bases between. The CDR3 has 14 amino acids. Full variable domain (missing parts from reference TRBV7-8 and TRBJ1-3): GAGVSQSPRYKVAKRGQDVALRCDPISGHVSLFWYQQALGQGPEFLTYFQNEAQLDKSGLPSDRFFAERPEGSVSTLKIQRTQQEDSAVYLCASSFSNSGNTIYFGEGSWLTVV.

The rearrangement joins TRBV20-1 to TRBJ1-5; 7 bases map to TRBD1. This CDR3 region has 14 residues. Germline V gives CDR1 DFQATT, CDR2 SNEGSKA (reference sequence). V shed 8 bases, J shed 3 bases, and the junction held 10 bases outside the gene matches. CDR3 DNA sequence: TGCAGTTCCCGGCAGGGGGGGGACAATCAGCCCCAGCATTTT. Translated, it gives CSSRQGGDNQPQHF.

This chain connects TRBV7-2 to TRBJ2-6, with 11 bases that match TRBD2. CDR1 SGHTA and CDR2 FQGNSA come from the germline V gene. The CDR3 has 19 residues. V shed 5 bases and J 2 bases; nucleotides not matched to a gene: 11. The CDR3 is CASSPQISGGATGANVLTF. CDR3 sequence (DNA): TGTGCCAGCAGCCCACAGATTAGCGGGGGGGCTACTGGGGCCAACGTCCTGACTTTC.

Only a few counts were recorded for this clonotype. The chain uses TRBV30 and TRBJ1-1; D call uncertain. CDR3 length: 13 residues. Trimming left V 0 bases short and J 1 base short, with 6 bases between. Germline V gene data show CDR1 as GTSNPN and CDR2 as SVGIG (reference sequence). Written as DNA, the CDR3 is TGTGCCTGGAGTGTAGCGGGGAACACTGAAGCTTTCTTT. Residues: CAWSVAGNTEAFF.